This passage covers 24 T cell receptor beta chains from one sample sequenced in a study of human T cells and chemical hapten exposure. TCRdb reprocessed the RACE reads with MiXCR, giving one entry per CDR3 protein. The repertoire has over 50,000 distinct CDR3 sequences, approximately 9.7% of them found once; the top ten carry 8.5% to 10%. Sample time point: pre-sensitization, week 0. As to treatment: therapeutic diphenylcyclopropenone sensitization with weekly scalp DPC. Extraction yielded total RNA from whole blood (unfractionated). This specimen was whole blood, taken in connection with sensitization to the hapten diphenylcyclopropenone (DPC). These receptors originate from a woman younger than 45 with alopecia areata. Some clones in this sample may be carry-over from other donors' samples.

This clonotype was detected a few times. V is TRBV18 and J is TRBJ2-7; D perhaps matches TRBD1 (5 bases). The CDR3 loop spans 17 amino acids. Germline V lookup: CDR1 KGHSH, CDR2 LQKENI. The ends were cut back, 0 bases at V and 0 bases at J, with 15 bases in the middle. The CDR3 sequence is CASSPPGRGPTSYEQYF. For the CDR3, the DNA is TGTGCCAGCTCACCACCGGGTAGGGGCCCAACCTCCTACGAGCAGTACTTC.

The chain combines TRBV7-2 with TRBJ1-1, with D possibly being TRBD1 (5 bases). Trimming cost V 6 bases and J 6 bases, with 14 bases left between them. CDR1 and CDR2 from the germline V gene are SGHTA and FQGNSA. The CDR3 runs 13 residues. CDR3 protein: CASRWGGMAEAFF. The CDR3 nucleotides are TGTGCCAGCAGATGGGGGGGGATGGCTGAAGCTTTCTTT.

This clonotype turned up a few times. V and J are TRBV7-2 and TRBJ1-5; D remains unclear. The germline V and J ends were trimmed by 4 bases and 0 bases, with 13 bases remaining between them. The germline gives CDR1 SGHTA, CDR2 FQGNSA. This CDR3 has 16 amino acids. The CDR3 bases are TGTGCCAGCAGCTCGAACGCATTAAATAGCAATCAGCCCCAGCATTTT. Amino acid sequence: CASSSNALNSNQPQHF.

Many counts were recorded for this clonotype. The V gene is TRBV24-1, the J gene TRBJ2-2; possible D gene TRBD1, 5 bases. The CDR3 totals 16 residues. V lost 0 bases and J 1 base, leaving 8 bases between the germline ends. Germline CDR1 and CDR2: KGHDR and SFDVKD. CDR3 region: CATSDLVRENTGELFF. The DNA of the CDR3 is TGTGCCACCAGTGATTTGGTCAGGGAGAACACCGGGGAGCTGTTTTTT.

The J gene is TRBJ2-4, the V gene TRBV3-1; D is uncertain. The ends were cut back, 5 bases at V and 7 bases at J, with 9 bases in the middle. The CDR3 runs 12 residues. Germline V gene data show CDR1 as LGHDT and CDR2 as YNNKEL (reference sequence). CDR3 sequence (DNA): TGTGCCAGCAGCTCCCAGTGGAACATTCAGTACTTC. Translating it yields CASSSQWNIQYF. Full variable domain (remainder filled in from reference TRBV3-1 and TRBJ2-4): DTAVSQTPKYLVTQMGNDKSIKCEQNLGHDTMYWYKQDSKKFLKIMFSYNNKELIINETVPNRFSPKSPDKAHLNLHINSLELGDSAVYFCASSSQWNIQYFGAGTRLSVL.

V and J are TRBV5-6 and TRBJ1-5; D uncertain. This CDR3 contains 15 residues. Per the germline V gene, CDR1 is SGHDT and CDR2 is YYEEEE. The V end lost 1 base, the J end lost 4 bases, and 12 bases lay between the germline ends. The CDR3, as DNA: TGTGCCAGCAGCTTGTCGGGGAGTCGTAATCAGCCCCAGCATTTT. Translated: CASSLSGSRNQPQHF. Filled out from reference TRBV5-6 and TRBJ1-5, the complete variable domain reads DAGVTQSPTHLIKTRGQQVTLRCSPKSGHDTVSWYQQALGQGPQFIFQYYEEEERQRGNFPDRFSGHQFPNYSSELNVNALLLGDSALYLCASSLSGSRNQPQHFGDGTRLSIL.

This clonotype was detected a few times. The rearrangement joins TRBV6-4 to TRBJ2-3, with 10 bases that match TRBD2. After removal of 2 bases from V and 1 base from J, the junction contained 0 bases not matched to a gene. The CDR3 totals 15 residues. Germline loops: CDR1 MRHNA, CDR2 SNTAGT. The CDR3 spells CASSDTSGGTDTQYF. The CDR3 coding sequence is TGTGCCAGCAGTGACACTAGCGGGGGCACAGATACGCAGTATTTT.

This chain connects TRBV6-2 or TRBV6-3 to TRBJ1-1; 8 nucleotides match TRBD1. V was clipped by 2 bases and J by 4 bases; unmatched bases: 6. This CDR3 has 15 amino acids. CDR1 is MNHEY, CDR2 SVGEGT, per germline. The CDR3 sequence is CASSYGQGPFTEAFF. Written as DNA, the CDR3 is TGTGCCAGCAGTTACGGACAGGGCCCGTTCACTGAAGCTTTCTTT.

Turning to this clonotype: The CDR3 ends on some other residue instead of the conserved phenylalanine or tryptophan, so this is likely a read error. The J gene is TRBJ2-2, the V gene TRBV14; 7 bases match TRBD1. CDR1 is SGHDN, CDR2 FVKESK, per germline. V was pared by 1 base and J by 1 base, with 6 bases of the junction left unmatched. The CDR3 extends over 17 amino acids. CDR3 DNA: TGTGCCAGCAGCCAAGCCCCCGGGACAGAGAACACCGGGGAGCTGTTTTTG. Translated: CASSQAPGTENTGELFL.

This clonotype has just a few counts. The V and J genes are TRBV20-1 and TRBJ2-1; 8 bases are shared with TRBD1. The CDR3 length is 14 residues. Looked up from germline, CDR1 is DFQATT and CDR2 is SNEGSKA (reference sequence). V lost 5 bases to trimming and J lost 4 bases; unmatched junction nucleotides: 7. CDR3 in DNA: TGCAGTGCTCCCTGGGGGACAGGTTACAATGAGCAGTTCTTC. It codes for CSAPWGTGYNEQFF.

This clonotype showed up just a few times. The chain links TRBV6-2 or TRBV6-3 to TRBJ1-6; D may be TRBD1 (6 bases). Trimming removed 6 bases from V and 2 bases from J, with 20 bases in between. Germline CDR1 reads MNHEY; CDR2 reads SVGEGT. The CDR3 consists of 18 residues. The CDR3 DNA reads as TGTGCCAGCAGCCTAGGGGACACCTACAGCACCTATAATTCACCCCTCCACTTT. This encodes CASSLGDTYSTYNSPLHF.

The chain is built from TRBV7-2 and TRBJ1-5; D unresolved. Germline lookup yields CDR1 SGHTA and CDR2 FQGNSA. Trimming removed 7 bases at V and 4 bases at J, with 11 bases between. This CDR3 comprises 13 residues. CDR3 bases: TGTGCCAGCAAAGAACAGAGGAATCAGCCCCAGCATTTT. As protein: CASKEQRNQPQHF.

This clonotype was seen repeatedly, ten times or more. The gene calls are TRBV14 and TRBJ2-3; D may be TRBD2 (5 bases). With 4 bases removed from V and 7 bases from J, the gap between germline ends came to 15 bases. The CDR3 runs 14 residues. Germline CDR1 and CDR2: SGHDN and FVKESK. The CDR3 nucleotides read TGTGCCAGCAGCCTAAACGGGGTCTTGAATACGCAGTATTTT. It codes for CASSLNGVLNTQYF.

This clonotype occurred many times. The chain recombines TRBV9 with TRBJ2-5, with TRBD1 matching over 8 bases. Looked up from germline, CDR1 is SGDLS and CDR2 is YYNGEE. The V gene end was trimmed by 4 bases and the J gene end by 2 bases; junction bases not matched to a gene: 7. The CDR3 extends over 15 amino acids. CDR3 residues: CASSPNRGIQETQYF. DNA for the CDR3: TGTGCCAGCAGCCCCAACAGGGGGATACAAGAGACCCAGTACTTC. The entire variable domain, with the rest obtained from reference TRBV9 and TRBJ2-5, is as follows: DSGVTQTPKHLITATGQRVTLRCSPRSGDLSVYWYQQSLDQGLQFLIQYYNGEERAKGNILERFSAQQFPDLHSELNLSSLELGDSALYFCASSPNRGIQETQYFGPGTRLLVL.

This clonotype was detected a few times. The rearrangement links TRBV6-2 or TRBV6-3 to TRBJ1-2; D is uncertain. CDR1 is MNHEY and CDR2 is SVGEGT in the germline V gene. The V end was cut by 10 bases, the J end by 3 bases, with 27 bases between. The CDR3 length is 17 residues. In nucleotides, the CDR3 is TGTGCCATCCGGTACAATCCAGGCGCCGAGTTTTACTATGGCTACACCTTC. It codes for CAIRYNPGAEFYYGYTF.

This clonotype was recorded a few times. The genes are TRBV2 and TRBJ1-5, with D unresolved. Germline lookup yields CDR1 SNHLY and CDR2 FYNNEI. Trimming removed 3 bases from V and 4 bases from J, with 13 bases in between. The CDR3 length is 15 residues. The CDR3 DNA follows: TGTGCCAGCAGTGACACCAGTTCCAGAAATCAGCCCCAGCATTTT. Amino acids: CASSDTSSRNQPQHF. Filled out from reference TRBV2 and TRBJ1-5, the complete variable domain reads EPEVTQTPSHQVTQMGQEVILRCVPISNHLYFYWYRQILGQKVEFLVSFYNNEISEKSEIFDDQFSVERPDGSNFTLKIRSTKLEDSAMYFCASSDTSSRNQPQHFGDGTRLSIL.

This clonotype was observed once. V and J are TRBV12-3 or TRBV12-4 and TRBJ1-5; D may be TRBD1 (5 bases). The ends were cut back, 3 bases at V and 6 bases at J, with 9 bases in the middle. The CDR3 loop spans 13 amino acids. CDR3 nucleotide sequence: TGTGCCAGCAGTTTGAACGGGGGTCAGCCCCAGCATTTT. It translates to CASSLNGGQPQHF.

The CDR3 DNA sequence: TGCGCCAGCAGCTTGTCACAGCCAGCAAACTATGGCTACACCTTC. Residues: CASSLSQPANYGYTF. The chain recombines TRBV5-1 with TRBJ1-2; D is unresolved. Per the germline V gene, CDR1 is SGHRS and CDR2 is YFSETQ. V was pared by 1 base and J by 2 bases, with 12 bases between. The CDR3 is 15 amino acids.

This clonotype has at least ten counts. The CDR3 region has the DNA TGTGCCAGCAGTTCACAGGTTAACTATGGCTACACCTTC. It specifies CASSSQVNYGYTF. J is TRBJ1-2 and V is TRBV7-9, with D tentatively TRBD1 (5 bases). The length of the CDR3 is 13 residues. V was trimmed by 6 bases and J by 1 base, leaving 9 bases between them. Germline CDR1 and CDR2: SEHNR and FQNEAQ (reference sequence).

In this sample, this clonotype turned up a few times. The rearrangement joins TRBV5-5 to TRBJ2-3; D is undetermined. V was pared by 0 bases and J by 2 bases, with 7 bases between. Germline CDR1 is SGHKS and CDR2 is YYEKEE (reference sequence). There are 14 residues in the CDR3. The CDR3 coding sequence is TGTGCCAGCAGCTTGGGGCAGTTCACAGATACGCAGTATTTT. Translating it yields CASSLGQFTDTQYF.

This clonotype appeared many times. The rearrangement joins TRBV3-1 to TRBJ2-5, with D unresolved. The CDR3 is 14 amino acids. CDR1 is LGHDT and CDR2 is YNNKEL in the germline V gene (reference sequence). V was clipped by 7 bases and J by 1 base, with 13 bases between them. The CDR3 DNA reads as TGTGCCAGCAACGAAGGAGTGATCCAAGAGACCCAGTACTTC. Translating gives CASNEGVIQETQYF.

The chain uses TRBV6-6 and TRBJ1-1, with D uncertain. The germline CDR1 and CDR2 sequences are MNHNY and SVGAGI (reference sequence). The germline V and J ends were trimmed by 4 bases and 1 base, with 19 bases remaining between them. The CDR3 spans 17 residues. The CDR3 spells CASSSPLSQISNTEAFF. In DNA form, the CDR3 reads TGTGCCAGCAGTTCACCACTCTCGCAGATCTCGAACACTGAAGCTTTCTTT.

The chain links TRBV7-9 to TRBJ2-5; D remains unclear. The germline V and J ends were trimmed by 5 bases and 1 base, with 8 bases remaining between them. The CDR3 has 13 residues. Germline CDR1 is SEHNR and CDR2 is FQNEAQ (reference sequence). CDR3 nucleotide sequence: TGTGCCAGCAGCGTGGCGACCCAAGAGACCCAGTACTTC. It is translated as CASSVATQETQYF.

The CDR3 reads CASSPRGRERQANVLTF. DNA for the CDR3: TGTGCCAGCTCACCGCGTGGAAGGGAGAGACAGGCCAACGTCCTGACTTTC. V is TRBV18 and J is TRBJ2-6; possible D gene TRBD2, 5 bases. The germline V and J ends were trimmed by 3 bases and 6 bases, with 18 bases remaining between them. CDR3 length: 17 residues. CDR1 is KGHSH and CDR2 is LQKENI in the germline V gene.